The rows below give T cell receptor beta chains drawn from one sample of a study of vaccination and CD4 T cells after COVID-19. In TCRdb, the PCR reads were re-called with MiXCR into one record per CDR3 protein. The sample shows 30,000 or so distinct CDR3 sequences, roughly 50% of them seen only once. Sequences were derived from CD4+ T cells from blood, sampled about 7 months after SARS-CoV-2 vaccination. These receptor sequences come from a human donor who had recovered from COVID-19. CDR3s include the opening cysteine and the closing phenylalanine or tryptophan. A D gene is named only where the DNA matches it firmly. Some rows have no size entry. The others give once, few or many, or a class for an expanded clone.

d_call j_call clone_size v_call cdr3_aa cdr3_nt
TRBD2 TRBJ2-7 NA TRBV4-1 CASSRGLAGADLVEQYF TGCGCCAGCAGCCGGGGACTAGCGGGAGCCGATTTAGTCGAGCAGTACTTC
NA TRBJ2-2 NA TRBV28 CASSPSRMYTGELFF TGTGCCAGCAGCCCTAGTAGGATGTACACCGGGGAGCTGTTTTTT
NA TRBJ2-7 once TRBV6-1 CASSPGTPYEQYF TGTGCCAGCAGTCCCGGGACACCCTACGAGCAGTACTTC
TRBD2 TRBJ2-7 NA TRBV4-1 CASSQDERGSYEQYF TGCGCCAGCAGCCAAGACGAGCGGGGATCCTACGAGCAGTACTTC
NA TRBJ2-3 NA TRBV7-9 CASSLFDRRITDTQYF TGTGCCAGCAGCTTATTTGACAGACGAATAACAGATACGCAGTATTTT
NA TRBJ2-5 NA TRBV2 CASERDSQETQYF TGTGCCAGCGAACGGGACTCGCAAGAGACCCAGTACTTC
TRBD2 TRBJ2-1 NA TRBV24-1 CATSDHGTSDSYNEQFF TGTGCCACCAGTGATCACGGGACTAGCGACTCCTACAATGAGCAGTTCTTC
NA TRBJ2-5 NA TRBV6-4 CASSEALGTQYF TGTGCCAGCAGTGAGGCTCTGGGGACCCAGTACTTC
NA TRBJ2-5 NA TRBV21-1 CASSKGGREGRETQYF TGTGCCAGCAGCAAAGGCGGACGGGAGGGCCGCGAGACCCAGTACTTC
NA TRBJ2-5 NA TRBV7-2 CASSPPGEETQYF TGTGCCAGCAGCCCCCCAGGAGAGGAGACCCAGTACTTC
NA TRBJ1-5 NA TRBV27 CASSPGYNQPQHF TGTGCCAGCAGTCCCGGTTACAATCAGCCCCAGCATTTT
NA TRBJ1-5 NA TRBV6-2/TRBV6-3 CASSYGRGISPQHF TGTGCCAGCAGTTACGGTCGGGGGATCAGCCCCCAGCATTTT
NA TRBJ2-5 few TRBV6-5 CASSYEQGRETQYF TGTGCCAGCAGTTACGAACAGGGAAGGGAGACCCAGTACTTC
NA TRBJ2-2 NA TRBV6-2/TRBV6-3 CASSHPFNPNTGELFF TGTGCCAGCAGCCACCCATTTAACCCGAACACCGGGGAGCTGTTTTTT
NA TRBJ2-1 few TRBV21-1 CAISSHNEQFF TGTGCCATCAGCTCCCACAATGAGCAGTTCTTC
NA TRBJ2-7 NA TRBV7-9 CASGSSGASYEQYF TGTGCCAGTGGTTCCTCGGGGGCATCCTACGAGCAGTACTTC
NA TRBJ1-1 NA TRBV28 CASSRPGPTEAFF TGTGCCAGCAGCCGTCCGGGACCCACTGAAGCTTTCTTT
NA TRBJ1-5 NA TRBV7-8 CASSWGGDQPQHF TGTGCCAGCAGCTGGGGGGGAGATCAGCCCCAGCATTTT
TRBD2 TRBJ2-7 NA TRBV7-6 CASSYRDTQTSGRAYEQYF TGTGCCAGCAGCTACAGGGACACACAGACTAGCGGGAGGGCCTACGAGCAGTACTTC
NA TRBJ2-4 NA TRBV6-1 CASKSRGLAKNIQYF TGTGCCAGCAAAAGCAGGGGCCTAGCCAAAAACATTCAGTACTTC
NA TRBJ2-2 NA TRBV20-1 CSARRALSNTGELFF TGCAGTGCTCGGAGAGCGCTTTCTAACACCGGGGAGCTGTTTTTT
NA TRBJ1-6 NA TRBV20-1 CSARDRSRPNSPLHF TGCAGTGCTAGAGATAGGAGCAGACCTAATTCACCCCTCCACTTT
NA TRBJ2-7 few TRBV7-2 CASRSGTKQYF TGTGCCAGCAGGTCCGGGACGAAGCAGTACTTC
TRBD2 TRBJ2-7 NA TRBV7-6 CASSLAGGPKEQYF TGTGCCAGCAGCTTAGCGGGAGGGCCTAAGGAGCAGTACTTC